The T cell receptor (beta chain) under discussion was sequenced for a study of blood T cells in healthy people across ages. The second PCR ran roughly 6 to 11 cycles with a sample-barcoded 5' primer and J-beta primers. TCRdb reanalysed the 5' RACE reads using MiXCR and keeps one entry per CDR3 protein. The table includes approximately 770,000 distinct CDR3 sequences, about three fifths detected once. Study outcomes and limitations: Diversity of TCR beta per million T cells declined in a roughly linear way with age.

V was shortened by 0 bases and J by 2 bases, with 13 bases between the two germline ends. The CDR3 consists of 16 residues. Germline V gene sequence: CDR1 LGHNA, CDR2 YSLEER. As regards this clonotype: Antigen: not known.

Sequencing was done on a sample of blood. The sequence was collected from a man aged 25-40 years in good health. This chain connects TRBV4-3 to TRBJ2-5, with D tentatively TRBD1 (6 bases). CDR3 nucleotide sequence: TGCGCCAGCAGCCAAGATTTAGGCAGGGGACAAGAGACCCAGTACTTC. Amino acid sequence: CASSQDLGRGQETQYF.